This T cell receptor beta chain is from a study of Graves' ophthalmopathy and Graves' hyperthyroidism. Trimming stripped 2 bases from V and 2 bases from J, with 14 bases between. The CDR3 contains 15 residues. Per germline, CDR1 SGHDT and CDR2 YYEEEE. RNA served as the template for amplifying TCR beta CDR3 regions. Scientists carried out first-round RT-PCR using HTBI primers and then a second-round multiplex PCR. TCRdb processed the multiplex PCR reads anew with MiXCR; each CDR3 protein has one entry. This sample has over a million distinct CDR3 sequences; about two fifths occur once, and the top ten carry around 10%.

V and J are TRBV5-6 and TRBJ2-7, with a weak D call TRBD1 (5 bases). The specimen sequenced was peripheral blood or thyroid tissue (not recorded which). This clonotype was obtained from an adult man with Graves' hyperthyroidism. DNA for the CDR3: TGTGCCAGCAGCTTTATTCGGGCAGGGCCCTACGAGCAGTACTTC. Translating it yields CASSFIRAGPYEQYF.